Sequencing of this T cell receptor beta chain was carried out in a study of HIV-infected patients and healthy controls. TCRdb used MiXCR to reprocess the 5' RACE reads, holding one entry per CDR3 protein. In the table there are 50,000 to 80,000 distinct CDR3 sequences, roughly 21% of which are singletons. Germline V gene lookup returns CDR1 SGHTA and CDR2 FQGNSA. Trimming removed 5 bases from V and 4 bases from J; junction bases left unmatched: 6. The length of the CDR3 is 14 residues. This clonotype was counted ten times or more. Sequenced sample: CD4+ T cells from blood. The chain couples TRBV7-2 to TRBJ1-2, with 8 bases matching TRBD1. This clonotype was sampled from a human donor in good health. CDR3 nucleotide sequence: TGTGCCAGCAGCCCGCAGACAGGGGCCTATGGCTACACCTTC. Its protein is CASSPQTGAYGYTF.